This T cell receptor (beta chain) was recovered during a study of shared clonotypes between healthy human individuals. Findings and caveats of the study: The study found 4.5% to 6% of naive CD4 clonotypes shared across a few donors.

It was into CD45RA+ naive and CD45RA-negative memory subsets that the CD4+ cells were split. A word on this clone: Its antigen remains unidentified.

Method: immunoSEQ multiplex PCR; TCRdb's copy keeps in-frame clones and lacks some. This sample yields over 2 million clones, of which roughly 90% are seen a single time; around 0.35% belongs to the top ten. The V segment lost 7 bases and the J segment 7 bases; nucleotides outside the gene matches: 7. This CDR3 contains 13 residues. Germline CDR1 and CDR2: SEHNR and FQNEAQ (reference sequence). Sequenced: naive CD4+ T cells from PBMCs. This sample's subset: CD45RA+ positively selected. The receptor's source is a man younger than 35 in good health. Some clones in this sample may be carry-over from other donors' samples. The V and J genes are TRBV7-9 and TRBJ1-2, with 9 bases that match TRBD1. In DNA form, the CDR3 reads TGTGCCAGCACACAGGGGGCGTATCTTGGCTACACCTTC. Its protein product is CASTQGAYLGYTF.